This entry is about one T cell receptor beta chain. This clonotype was detected only a few times. Its recognized antigen is unknown. No much larger clone is present one base from it, and per-base qualities are unavailable. The time point label of this sample denotes: newly diagnosed GD, antithyroid drugs for less than 3 months. For both TCR sequencing and RNA sequencing, RNA was extracted from PBMCs using TRIzol. The diagnosis of Graves' disease followed American Thyroid Association guidelines. Patients for the study were recruited at an endocrinology department in Xi'an, China. Each patient gave about 8.1 milliliters of peripheral blood, collected in an EDTA anticoagulant tube. Ficoll Paque Plus density gradient separation was used to isolate PBMCs, and no further T cell sorting was performed. An Agilent 2100 Bioanalyzer and agarose gel were used to assess RNA quality, and a NanoDrop 2000 was used to measure RNA concentration.

The library was built by means of multiplex PCR. TCRdb lists the instrument as Illumina HiSeq 4000. TCR beta libraries were built with iRepertoire HTBI primers and Arm-PCR amplification of CDR3 regions. Before sequencing, the PCR products went through gel purification. The paper's data handling went like this. A total of roughly 67 TRBV and 14 TRBJ segments were identified across samples and were used for gene usage analysis of CDR3 amino acid clonotypes. COPE and FqMerger were used to merge the filtered high-quality paired reads into contigs. Contigs were aligned with BLAST to IMGT TRBV, TRBD and TRBJ reference genes, and CDR3 was defined per IMGT. Clonotypes above 0.1% frequency were classified as highly expanded clones. Shannon entropy served as the measure of repertoire diversity, while the Gini coefficient captured V-J evenness. Clonotypes shared by more than one individual were considered public. TCRdb reworked the public reads: Q25 trimming with fastp, MiXCR clone assembly, productive beta chains retained. Every CDR3 protein is listed once, alongside the most common genes and DNA of its rows. It is TCRdb's table, rather than the study itself, that gives the V and J calls and clone size. The sample table lists 530,000 or so distinct CDR3 sequences, roughly 13% of them with a count of one. The top ten hold 10% of the sample.

This record comes from a study of regulatory T cells in long-lasting Graves disease (TCRdb year 2021). At the level of the whole study: Antithyroid drugs had been taken for less than 3 months by newly diagnosed Graves' disease patients. The study took place in China and was registered as a clinical trial. Persistent Graves' disease patients were compared with newly diagnosed Graves' disease patients by peripheral blood TCR sequencing and RNA sequencing. A total of roughly 35 samples underwent TCR sequencing: about 13 from persistent and approximately 20 from newly diagnosed Graves' disease patients.

Beyond this particular receptor, the publication reports: The authors acknowledged the small sample size as a limitation that may reduce accuracy. Lower TCR Shannon entropy and fewer highly expanded clones were observed in persistent Graves' disease patients than in newly diagnosed patients, which suggested clonal expansion. Sequencing and analysis were limited to the TCR beta chain. A larger number of public clonotypes was shared among persistent patients (around 2,500) than among newly diagnosed patients (around 880). Peripheral blood alone was examined, since thyroid tissue, which constituted the primary lesion, could not be accessed.

This sample was shared with a second study, whose subject was T cells in Graves' hyperthyroidism and ophthalmopathy. As that second study puts it: Stable Graves' hyperthyroidism was defined as the absence of progression to ophthalmopathy over 18 months of follow-up. Hyperthyroidism patients were aged 18 to 65 years and newly diagnosed, with disease duration of less than 2 months. Any patient with an uncontrolled infection, another autoimmune disease, pregnancy or lactation was excluded. Clinical symptoms, serum thyroxine and TRAb, thyroid ultrasound, and orbital computed tomography formed the basis for the diagnoses. For the first round of RT-PCR on the TCR CDR3, the HTBI primer set was used together with the Qiagen OneStep RT-PCR kit. Blood samples also contained most of the expanded thyroid clonotypes (frequency above 0.001), which suggests that blood repertoires may reflect thyroid immune responses. In cross-validation, a model built on a 13 V-J signature told ophthalmopathy apart from stable hyperthyroidism with approximately 90% sensitivity and roughly 81% specificity, and in testing the same model reached 80%/75%. In validation, the model predicted progression to ophthalmopathy with just under 71% sensitivity and 72% to 85% specificity, a median of approximately 6.5 months before onset. To identify distinguishing TCR V-J signatures, a discovery cohort of 100 or so patients was used, comprising 43 with Graves' ophthalmopathy and around 57 with stable Graves' hyperthyroidism. An independent validation cohort of fewer than 20 hyperthyroidism patients and approximately 17 patients who later progressed to ophthalmopathy tested prospective prediction of ophthalmopathy. For training and testing, the roughly 100 patients in the discovery cohort were randomly divided in a 7:3 ratio. The study also compared thyroid tissue and blood T-cell repertoires from about six Graves' hyperthyroidism patients. After blood sampling, hyperthyroidism patients were treated with methimazole at a starting dose of 30 mg daily, and ophthalmopathy patients were treated with high-dose intravenous methylprednisolone. A second multiplex PCR round built the libraries, followed by size selection and purification. The libraries were sequenced on an Illumina HiSeq2000 using paired-end 100 bp reads. Raw data were processed with SOAPnuke, discarding reads with adapters, uncalled bases, mean Phred below 15, or no exact constant-primer or identifier match. High-quality paired reads were merged with COPE v1.2.5, and unique nucleotide sequences were defined as clonotypes. MiTCR v1.1 was used to align clonotypes to the IMGT TRBV, TRBD and TRBJ reference segments. The analysis was restricted to V-J combinations with a frequency above 0.0001, which together covered just over 99% of the repertoires. The TCS score was defined as the ratio of F50 (clonal expansion) to E x V (chaos), calculated using BLOSUM62-based TCRdist between CDR3 peptides within each V-J. Welch's t-statistics and random forest reduced approximately 520 V-J features to fewer than 15, which were used in a naive Bayes classifier (R e1071). No statistical method was used to fix the sample size in advance, and group allocation was not hidden from the investigators. TCR Vbeta CDR3 sequencing of some 140 peripheral blood samples (43 ophthalmopathy, under 80 hyperthyroidism and roughly 17 progressor patients) is reported in the paper.

The sample consisted of peripheral blood mononuclear cells (PBMCs), taken at new diagnosis, from a patient treated with antithyroid drugs. The TCR comes from a man younger than 45 with Graves disease. Donor details come from another sample of the same person, matched by shared clones.

The nucleotide sequence is TGCGCCAGCAGCTTATCGTCGGGGCGGGAGGGCCCCACCGGGGAGCTGTTTTTT. Protein translation: CASSLSSGREGPTGELFF. This chain is built from TRBV5-1 and TRBJ2-2; 9 junctional bases match TRBD2. The germline V gene supplies CDR1 SGHRS and CDR2 YFSETQ. The CDR3 sequence holds 18 residues, the cysteine and phenylalanine included. The read is trimmed to its CDR3 DNA, 54 bases read in frame from base 1. Trimming accounts for 2 bases at V and 4 bases at J, while the number of junction bases matched to no gene is 12.